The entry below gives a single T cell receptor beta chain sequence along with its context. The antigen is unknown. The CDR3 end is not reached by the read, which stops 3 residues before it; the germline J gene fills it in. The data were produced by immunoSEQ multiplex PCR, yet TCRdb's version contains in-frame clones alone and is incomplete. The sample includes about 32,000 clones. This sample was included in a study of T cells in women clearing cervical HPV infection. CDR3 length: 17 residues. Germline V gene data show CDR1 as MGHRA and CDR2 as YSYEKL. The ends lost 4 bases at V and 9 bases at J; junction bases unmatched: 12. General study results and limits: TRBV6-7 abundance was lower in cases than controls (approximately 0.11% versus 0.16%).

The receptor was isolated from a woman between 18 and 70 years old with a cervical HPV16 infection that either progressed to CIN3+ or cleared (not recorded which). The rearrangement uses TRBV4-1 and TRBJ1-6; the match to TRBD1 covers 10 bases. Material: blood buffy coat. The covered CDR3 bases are TGCGCCAGCAGCCCAGGACAGGGGGGTGCTTCAATTTCACCC. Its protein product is CASSPGQGGASISP. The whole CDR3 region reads CASSPGQGGASISPLHF.